Listed below are T cell receptor beta chains from one sample, sequenced in a study of CD8 T cells in Susac syndrome. TCRdb re-derived calls from the immunoSEQ multiplex PCR reads in MiXCR, one entry per CDR3 protein. The data contain 55,000 to 85,000 distinct CDR3 sequences, over 95% of them singletons. Specimen: CD4+ T cells from PBMCs. All receptors come from a human donor with multiple sclerosis. Both conserved end residues are part of each CDR3. The D gene is left open where the match is weak. Rows give clone size only sometimes, using once, few, many, or a class for an expanded clone.

clone size: NA; J gene: TRBJ2-5; D gene: NA; V gene: TRBV19; CDR3 protein: CASGTPQETQYF; CDR3 DNA: TGTGCCTCGGGGACACCGCAAGAGACCCAGTACTTC
clone size: NA; J gene: TRBJ2-7; D gene: TRBD1; V gene: TRBV7-2; CDR3 protein: CASSRQTGQGAEQYF; CDR3 DNA: TGTGCCAGCAGCCGACAGACAGGGCAAGGAGCCGAGCAGTACTTC
clone size: NA; J gene: TRBJ2-5; D gene: NA; V gene: TRBV3-1; CDR3 protein: CASSRGRAQETQYF; CDR3 DNA: TGTGCCAGCAGCCGGGGGAGAGCCCAAGAGACCCAGTACTTC
clone size: NA; J gene: TRBJ2-1; D gene: NA; V gene: TRBV9; CDR3 protein: CASSVGDHNEQFF; CDR3 DNA: TGTGCCAGCAGCGTAGGTGATCACAATGAGCAGTTCTTC
clone size: NA; J gene: TRBJ1-5; D gene: NA; V gene: TRBV20-1; CDR3 protein: CSASDRGGNQPQHF; CDR3 DNA: TGCAGTGCTAGCGACCGGGGGGGCAATCAGCCCCAGCATTTT
clone size: NA; J gene: TRBJ2-7; D gene: NA; V gene: TRBV5-1; CDR3 protein: CASSPNRDRAGEQYF; CDR3 DNA: TGCGCCAGCAGCCCCAACAGGGATCGGGCCGGCGAGCAGTACTTC
clone size: NA; J gene: TRBJ2-2; D gene: NA; V gene: TRBV20-1; CDR3 protein: CSAREGAVDTGELFF; CDR3 DNA: TGCAGTGCTAGAGAGGGGGCTGTCGACACCGGGGAGCTGTTTTTT
clone size: NA; J gene: TRBJ2-3; D gene: TRBD1; V gene: TRBV18; CDR3 protein: CASSPDRADTQYF; CDR3 DNA: TGTGCCAGCTCACCGGACAGGGCAGATACGCAGTATTTT
clone size: NA; J gene: TRBJ2-2; D gene: NA; V gene: TRBV3-1; CDR3 protein: CASSQVSGELFF; CDR3 DNA: TGTGCCAGCAGCCAAGTGTCCGGGGAGCTGTTTTTT
clone size: once; J gene: TRBJ1-6; D gene: NA; V gene: TRBV7-3; CDR3 protein: CASSLGLDSPLHF; CDR3 DNA: TGTGCCAGCAGCTTAGGCTTGGATTCACCCCTCCACTTT
clone size: NA; J gene: TRBJ2-7; D gene: NA; V gene: TRBV29-1; CDR3 protein: CSAAASGGGYEQYF; CDR3 DNA: TGCAGCGCCGCGGCTTCAGGCGGCGGCTACGAGCAGTACTTC
clone size: NA; J gene: TRBJ2-3; D gene: TRBD2; V gene: TRBV5-1; CDR3 protein: CASSSPLAGVSDTQYF; CDR3 DNA: TGCGCCAGCAGCTCCCCCCTAGCGGGAGTTTCAGATACGCAGTATTTT
clone size: NA; J gene: TRBJ2-1; D gene: TRBD2; V gene: TRBV4-3; CDR3 protein: CASSQEPAGGLSYNEQFF; CDR3 DNA: TGCGCCAGCAGCCAAGAGCCAGCGGGGGGGCTTTCCTACAATGAGCAGTTCTTC
clone size: NA; J gene: TRBJ1-2; D gene: TRBD1; V gene: TRBV6-1; CDR3 protein: CASRRGTGSESSYGYTF; CDR3 DNA: TGTGCCAGCAGGCGAGGGACAGGGAGTGAATCGAGCTATGGCTACACCTTC
clone size: NA; J gene: TRBJ2-5; D gene: NA; V gene: TRBV20-1; CDR3 protein: CSARDRRTAETQYF; CDR3 DNA: TGCAGTGCTAGAGATCGTAGGACCGCGGAGACCCAGTACTTC
clone size: NA; J gene: TRBJ2-2; D gene: NA; V gene: TRBV12-3/TRBV12-4; CDR3 protein: CASTPPLRAGELFF; CDR3 DNA: TGTGCCAGCACCCCCCCCCTTAGGGCCGGGGAGCTGTTTTTT
clone size: NA; J gene: TRBJ2-3; D gene: TRBD2; V gene: TRBV7-3; CDR3 protein: CASSLTSGGADTQYF; CDR3 DNA: TGTGCCAGCAGCTTGACTAGCGGGGGGGCAGATACGCAGTATTTT
clone size: NA; J gene: TRBJ2-3; D gene: NA; V gene: TRBV29-1; CDR3 protein: CSVSQGTDTQYF; CDR3 DNA: TGCAGCGTTTCCCAGGGTACGGATACGCAGTATTTT
clone size: NA; J gene: TRBJ2-3; D gene: TRBD2; V gene: TRBV29-1; CDR3 protein: CSVSGLAGSSTDTQYF; CDR3 DNA: TGCAGCGTGTCGGGACTAGCGGGATCTAGCACAGATACGCAGTATTTT
clone size: once; J gene: TRBJ1-5; D gene: TRBD1; V gene: TRBV6-2/TRBV6-3; CDR3 protein: CASSGTGGDQPQHF; CDR3 DNA: TGTGCCAGCAGTGGGACAGGGGGGGATCAGCCCCAGCATTTT
clone size: NA; J gene: TRBJ2-7; D gene: NA; V gene: TRBV5-1; CDR3 protein: CASSFRQGGYEQYF; CDR3 DNA: TGCGCCAGCAGCTTTCGGCAGGGTGGGTACGAGCAGTACTTC
clone size: NA; J gene: TRBJ2-1; D gene: TRBD2; V gene: TRBV12-3/TRBV12-4; CDR3 protein: CASNLAGGLSSYNEQFF; CDR3 DNA: TGTGCCAGCAACCTAGCGGGGGGGCTTTCTTCCTACAATGAGCAGTTCTTC
clone size: NA; J gene: TRBJ1-6; D gene: NA; V gene: TRBV12-3/TRBV12-4; CDR3 protein: CASMRSKPQGNSPLHF; CDR3 DNA: TGTGCCAGTATGAGATCGAAACCGCAGGGTAATTCACCCCTCCACTTT
clone size: NA; J gene: TRBJ2-1; D gene: TRBD1; V gene: TRBV29-1; CDR3 protein: CSVERAGGERYLSYNEQFF; CDR3 DNA: TGCAGCGTTGAAAGGGCAGGGGGTGAGCGATATCTTTCCTACAATGAGCAGTTCTTC
clone size: NA; J gene: TRBJ2-1; D gene: NA; V gene: TRBV11-3; CDR3 protein: CASSGGPYNEQFF; CDR3 DNA: TGTGCCAGCAGCGGGGGCCCTTACAATGAGCAGTTCTTC
clone size: NA; J gene: TRBJ2-7; D gene: TRBD1; V gene: TRBV6-2/TRBV6-3; CDR3 protein: CASRFYRGTYEQYF; CDR3 DNA: TGTGCCAGCAGGTTCTACAGGGGAACCTACGAGCAGTACTTC